The entry below gives a single TCR beta chain sequence along with its context. This clonotype was seen more than once but under ten times. Its antigen is currently not known. It has no much larger one-base neighbor in the sample; base qualities were not kept. V and J are truncated by 4 bases and 7 bases respectively, leaving an intervening sequence of 13 bases. The germline V gene (reference sequence) provides CDR1 SEHNR and CDR2 FQNEAQ. Inclusive of the bounding cysteine and phenylalanine, the CDR3 is 14 residues long. Here the CDR3 DNA is all that survives: 42 bases in frame from base 1. The entry originates in a study of blood T cells in healthy people across ages (dated by TCRdb to 2015 to 2017). Background for the entire study: In model experiments, template switching captured roughly one uniquely barcoded TCR beta cDNA molecule for every two T cells. The study measured age-related changes in TCR beta repertoire diversity using deep sequencing normalized with unique cDNA molecular identifiers. The donors were divided into four age groups: young (average around 16 years), middle-aged (about 39), aged (about 62) and long-lived (around 87). To avoid experimental bias, donors of different ages were distributed randomly across sequencing lanes. For two donors (one aged 18 to 30 and one aged 80 or older), the study analyzed two additional independent replicas of 1 million unique cDNA reads from the same blood draw.

Here is what the overall study found, with its caveats: The CMV infection status of donors was not known, potentially confounding age-related changes in expanded clonotypes. Estimates of total diversity based on one million sequenced T cells were considered lower bounds and underestimates. As age increased, observed TCR beta diversity per million T cells dropped in a roughly linear way, and a significant reduction was already evident by age about 40. A strong correlation was found between observed TCR beta diversity and the percentage of naive T cells measured by flow cytometry. Since profiling was done on bulk unsorted PBMCs, naive and antigen-experienced compartments could not be conclusively compared. Compared with the aged group, the long-lived group had more naive CD4+ T cells, fewer expanded clones and increased TCR diversity, a pattern suggesting age selection.

Systemically healthy Caucasian individuals from Russia, about 38 in total and aged about 6 to 90 years, were included as donors. Roughly 10 milliliters of peripheral blood were collected from each donor into EDTA-treated Vacutainer tubes. Ficoll-Paque density-gradient centrifugation was used to isolate PBMCs, with at least 6 million obtained per sample. Total RNA, at least 6 micrograms per sample, was extracted from PBMCs with Trizol reagent. For every donor, an aliquot of PBMCs went through flow cytometry to measure the percentages of naive CD45RAhigh/CD27high T cells. Libraries were prepared through 5' RACE. TCRdb records Illumina HiSeq 2500 as the sequencer. A second PCR of about 7 to 12 cycles was run with a J-beta primer mix and a sample-barcoded 5' primer. A unique molecular identifier was introduced onto each TCR beta cDNA molecule by a template-switch 5' adaptor carrying 12 random nucleotides. Each sample yielded at least 2.5 million CDR3-containing paired-end reads. The Mint cDNA synthesis kit, primed by a TRBC-specific oligonucleotide, was used to synthesize first-strand cDNA from all RNA. All cDNA was treated with uracil-DNA glycosylase and then went through a first 18-cycle PCR with the universal primers M1SS and BC2_uni_R. In the paper's pipeline: Normalization of each sample was performed by random selection of 1 million high-quality reads, each carrying a distinct molecular identifier. Reads with shared molecular identifiers were discarded instead of being binned into consensus sequences. MiTCR, run with a Q25 quality threshold and the strictest error-elimination algorithm, handled CDR3 identification, clonotype clustering and error correction. A nonparametric unseen species model using Euler transformation provided a lower-bound estimate of total TCR beta diversity. Through fastp at Q25 and MiXCR, TCRdb rebuilt clones from the public reads, retaining in-frame beta chains. Entries are consolidated by CDR3 protein sequence, retaining the most common genes and DNA. The V and J calls were not made by the authors but by TCRdb's processing. This sample gives 700,000 or so distinct CDR3 sequences in total; approximately 22% of them show up just once. The biggest ten clones account for 22% of the sample.

The sequenced material came from blood. The sequence was collected from a man between 65 and 80 years old in good health. Recombination linked TRBV7-9 to TRBJ1-4; matching of 6 bases hints at TRBD1 as the D gene. Here the CDR3 is given as CASSSSGHVEKLFF. The nucleotide sequence is given as TGTGCCAGCAGCTCATCGGGACACGTTGAAAAACTGTTTTTT.